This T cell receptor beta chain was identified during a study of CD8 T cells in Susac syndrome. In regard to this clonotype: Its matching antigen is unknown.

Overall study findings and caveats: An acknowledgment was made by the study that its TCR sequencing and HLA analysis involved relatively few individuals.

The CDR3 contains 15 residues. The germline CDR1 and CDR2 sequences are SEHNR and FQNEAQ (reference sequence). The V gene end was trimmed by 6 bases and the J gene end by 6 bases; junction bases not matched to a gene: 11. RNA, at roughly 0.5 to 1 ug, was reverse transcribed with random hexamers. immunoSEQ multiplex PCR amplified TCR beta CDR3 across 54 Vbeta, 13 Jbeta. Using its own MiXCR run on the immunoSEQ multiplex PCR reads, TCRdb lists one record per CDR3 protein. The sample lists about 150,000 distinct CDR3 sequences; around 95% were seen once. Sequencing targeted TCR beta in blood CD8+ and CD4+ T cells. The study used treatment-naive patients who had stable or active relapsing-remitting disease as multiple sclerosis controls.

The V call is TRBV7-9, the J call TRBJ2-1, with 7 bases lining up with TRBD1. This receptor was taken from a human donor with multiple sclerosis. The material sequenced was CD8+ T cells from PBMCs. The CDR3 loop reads CASSLTGTVVNEQFF. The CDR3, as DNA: TGTGCCAGCAGTCTTACCGGGACAGTGGTCAATGAGCAGTTCTTC.